These 21 T cell receptor beta chains came from one sample sequenced in a study of blood T cell repertoires in COVID-19. TCRdb keeps only in-frame clones here, not all; method: immunoSEQ multiplex PCR. The sample has some 250,000 clones; about 86% are singletons. The sample consisted of peripheral blood. The receptors derive from a woman older than 75 with acute or convalescent COVID-19.

The rearrangement uses TRBV25-1 and TRBJ2-7, with 7 bases that match TRBD1. The germline V gene has CDR1 MGHDK and CDR2 SYGVNS. The V segment lost 4 bases and the J segment 5 bases; nucleotides outside the gene matches: 8. The CDR3 covers 14 residues. The DNA of the CDR3 is TGTGCCAGCAGTGTTCAGGGGGTCAGGAACGAGCAGTACTTC. This codes for CASSVQGVRNEQYF.

V and J are TRBV3-1 (or the pseudogene TRBV3-2) and TRBJ2-2, with D tentatively TRBD2 (5 bases). In germline, CDR1 is LGHDT, CDR2 YNNKEL (reference sequence). There are 14 residues in the CDR3. The V end lost 3 bases, the J end lost 8 bases, and 13 bases lay between the germline ends. The CDR3 bases are TGTGCCAGCAGCCACCGCGGGCGGGTGGGGGAGCTGTTTTTT. As protein: CASSHRGRVGELFF.

The chain carries TRBV10-3 and TRBJ1-5; 8 bases match TRBD1. This CDR3 is built from 14 residues. V was clipped by 2 bases and J by 4 bases; unmatched bases: 1. From germline, CDR1 is ENHRY and CDR2 SYGVKD. The CDR3 loop is CAISEGQGNQPQHF. In DNA form, the CDR3 reads TGTGCCATCAGTGAGGGACAGGGTAATCAGCCCCAGCATTTT.

The chain carries TRBV19 and TRBJ1-2; D ambiguous. The CDR3 length is 14 residues. V was trimmed by 9 bases and J by 5 bases, leaving 19 bases between them. Germline CDR1 and CDR2: LNHDA and SQIVND (reference sequence). DNA for the CDR3: TGTGCCAGCCCGACCCGGGATCCACCTTATGGCTACACCTTC. Translated: CASPTRDPPYGYTF.

J is TRBJ1-6 and V is TRBV7-8, with 11 bases fitting TRBD1. Germline loops: CDR1 SGHVS, CDR2 FQNEAQ. The V and J ends lost 5 bases and 9 bases, in that order; junction bases with no gene match: 3. There are 14 residues in the CDR3. The CDR3 coding sequence is TGTGCCAGCAGCCAAGGACAGGGGGCTTCACCCCTCCACTTT. Amino acid sequence: CASSQGQGASPLHF.

The chain couples TRBV27 to TRBJ2-5; TRBD1 agrees at 9 bases. Germline V gene lookup returns CDR1 MNHEY and CDR2 SMNVEV (reference sequence). The CDR3 runs to 13 residues. After removal of 5 bases from V and 5 bases from J, the junction contained 3 bases not matched to a gene. The CDR3 protein is CASSEGTGETQYF. DNA of the CDR3: TGTGCCAGCAGTGAAGGGACAGGGGAGACCCAGTACTTC.

This chain links TRBV3-1 (or the pseudogene TRBV3-2) with TRBJ1-5, with a possible D match to TRBD1 (6 bases). Germline values: CDR1 LGHDT, CDR2 YNNKEL (reference sequence). The CDR3 contains 16 residues. The V gene lost 4 bases and the J gene lost 2 bases, with 15 bases spanning the gap. In DNA, the CDR3 is TGTGCCAGCAGCCTGGGAGGGGGAAACGGCAATCAGCCCCAGCATTTT. Amino acid sequence: CASSLGGGNGNQPQHF.

The chain has TRBV29-1 and TRBJ1-5; maybe TRBD1 (5 bases). CDR1 SQVTM and CDR2 ANQGSEA come from the germline V gene. Trimming shortened V by 4 bases and J by 7 bases, and 14 bases separated the two germline ends. This CDR3 comprises 13 residues. CDR3: CSVAMQGRQPQHF. The CDR3 DNA is TGCAGCGTTGCTATGCAGGGAAGGCAGCCCCAGCATTTT.

The chain is built from TRBV2 and TRBJ2-2; TRBD1 might be the D (5 bases). The V gene lost 7 bases and the J gene lost 0 bases, with 18 bases spanning the gap. The V gene's germline CDR1 is SNHLY and CDR2 FYNNEI. This CDR3 has 17 amino acids. CDR3 in amino acids: CASKDLGANPNTGELFF. In DNA, the CDR3 is TGTGCCAGCAAGGATTTAGGGGCCAATCCGAACACCGGGGAGCTGTTTTTT.

The chain carries TRBV3-1 (or the pseudogene TRBV3-2) and TRBJ1-2; 12 nucleotides align to TRBD1. V lost 4 bases to trimming and J lost 3 bases; unmatched junction nucleotides: 6. Germline loops: CDR1 LGHDT, CDR2 YNNKEL (reference sequence). CDR3 length: 16 amino acids. Here the CDR3 reads CASSPTGTGGDYGYTF. Written as DNA, the CDR3 is TGTGCCAGCAGCCCCACCGGGACAGGGGGCGACTATGGCTACACCTTC.

The CDR3 nucleotides are TGTGCCAGCAGTCTACAGGGGCAGCAGTACTTC. Translated: CASSLQGQQYF. The rearrangement links TRBV28 to TRBJ2-7, with 7 nucleotides matching TRBD1. The V gene's germline CDR1 is MDHEN and CDR2 SYDVKM. V was pared by 5 bases and J by 8 bases, with 3 bases of the junction left unmatched. The CDR3 runs 11 residues.

The V and J genes are TRBV19 and TRBJ2-1; the D gene is possibly TRBD2 (6 bases). The CDR3 spans 15 residues. V shed 0 bases and J shed 7 bases, with 13 bases lying between them. Per germline, CDR1 LNHDA and CDR2 SQIVND (reference sequence). CDR3: CASSIEEAGTNEQFF. The CDR3 DNA is TGTGCCAGTAGTATAGAGGAGGCAGGGACTAATGAGCAGTTCTTC.

The CDR3 region is CTSSQVERGYNEQFF. The DNA of the CDR3 is TGCACCAGCAGCCAAGTCGAGCGGGGCTACAATGAGCAGTTCTTC. This rearrangement joins TRBV1 to TRBJ2-1; no DNA check was done on the table's D call, TRBD2. TRBV1 is shown as a pseudogene. The CDR3 totals 15 residues.

This sequence joins TRBV5-4 and TRBJ1-1; no clear D gene. This CDR3 is built from 15 residues. Germline V gene sequence: CDR1 SGHNT, CDR2 YYREEE (reference sequence). V was trimmed by 4 bases and J by 1 base, leaving 14 bases between them. The CDR3 protein is CASSPLRQQNTEAFF. CDR3 sequence (DNA): TGTGCCAGCAGCCCCTTGAGACAACAGAACACTGAAGCTTTCTTT.

This clone has just a few counts. This chain links TRBV4-2 with TRBJ2-1; D may be TRBD1 (5 bases). V was clipped by 0 bases and J by 0 bases, with 9 bases between them. The length of the CDR3 is 16 residues. The germline gives CDR1 LGHNA, CDR2 YNFKEQ. The CDR3 sequence: CASSQETASSYNEQFF. CDR3 bases: TGTGCCAGCAGCCAAGAGACAGCCAGCTCCTACAATGAGCAGTTCTTC.

The chain links TRBV19 to TRBJ1-5; TRBD1 matches 7 bases. Trimming removed 4 bases from V and 8 bases from J; junction bases left unmatched: 11. Per the germline V gene, CDR1 is LNHDA and CDR2 is SQIVND (reference sequence). The CDR3 consists of 15 residues. The chain's CDR3 is CASSKGGASIKPQHF. The CDR3, as DNA: TGTGCCAGTAGTAAAGGGGGCGCGTCGATCAAGCCCCAGCATTTT.

V and J are TRBV7-2 and TRBJ1-6, with D unresolved. Germline values: CDR1 SGHTA, CDR2 FQGNSA. This CDR3 has 13 amino acids. Trimming removed 4 bases from V and 7 bases from J, with 8 bases in between. CDR3 amino acids: CASSSSRNSPLHF. CDR3 in DNA: TGTGCCAGCAGCTCGAGCAGGAATTCACCCCTCCACTTT.

This chain links TRBV3-1 (or the pseudogene TRBV3-2) with TRBJ2-2, with TRBD1 matching 10 bases. The CDR3 has 15 amino acids. Looked up from germline, CDR1 is LGHDT and CDR2 is YNNKEL (reference sequence). After removal of 4 bases from V and 5 bases from J, the junction contained 4 bases not matched to a gene. CDR3 protein: CASSPWTGGTGELFF. CDR3 DNA: TGTGCCAGCAGCCCCTGGACAGGGGGTACCGGGGAGCTGTTTTTT.

The rearrangement uses TRBV9 and TRBJ2-1; TRBD2 matches 7 bases. The CDR3 is made up of 15 amino acids. Germline V CDR1 and CDR2: SGDLS, YYNGEE. V dropped 3 bases and J dropped 1; count of bases not matched to a gene: 4. The CDR3 coding sequence is TGTGCCAGCAGCGACGGGGGAGGGTCCTACAATGAGCAGTTCTTC. Translating gives CASSDGGGSYNEQFF.

The chain carries TRBV10-3 and TRBJ2-3, with a tentative D call TRBD1 (5 bases). The CDR3 sequence is 14 residues long. CDR1 ENHRY and CDR2 SYGVKD come from the germline V gene. Trimming cost V 0 bases and J 5 bases, with 9 bases left between them. The chain's CDR3 is CAISESKGLDTQYF. In DNA form, the CDR3 reads TGTGCCATCAGTGAGTCAAAGGGGTTAGATACGCAGTATTTT.

The chain carries TRBV5-1 and TRBJ1-3; possible D gene TRBD1, 5 bases. The CDR3 is 13 amino acids. Germline CDR1 reads SGHRS; CDR2 reads YFSETQ. The ends were cut back, 4 bases at V and 3 bases at J, with 8 bases in the middle. The CDR3 spells CASSGANGNTIYF. As DNA, the CDR3 is TGCGCCAGCAGCGGGGCAAATGGAAACACCATATATTTT.